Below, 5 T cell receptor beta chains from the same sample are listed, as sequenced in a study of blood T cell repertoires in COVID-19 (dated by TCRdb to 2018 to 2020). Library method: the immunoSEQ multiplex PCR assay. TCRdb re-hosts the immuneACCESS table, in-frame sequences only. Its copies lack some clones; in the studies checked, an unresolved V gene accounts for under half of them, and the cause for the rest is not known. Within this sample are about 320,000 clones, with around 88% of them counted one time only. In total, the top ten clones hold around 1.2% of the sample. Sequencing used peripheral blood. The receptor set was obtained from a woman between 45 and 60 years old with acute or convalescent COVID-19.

The CDR3 spells CASSEGLGSTQYF. The DNA for the CDR3 is TGCGCCAGCAGTGAGGGACTAGGAAGTACGCAGTATTTT. V usage is TRBV10-2 and J usage is TRBJ2-3; 7 bases line up with TRBD2. Losses at the gene ends were 2 bases for V and 8 bases for J; bases not matched to a gene: 4. Per the germline V gene, CDR1 is WSHSY and CDR2 is SAAADI. This CDR3 region has 13 residues.

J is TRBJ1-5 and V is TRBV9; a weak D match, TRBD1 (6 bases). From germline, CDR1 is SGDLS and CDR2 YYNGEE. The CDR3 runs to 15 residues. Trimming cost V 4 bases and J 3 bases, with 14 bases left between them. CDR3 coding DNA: TGTGCCAGCAGCCTGGGAGGGGGGGTCAATCAGCCCCAGCATTTT. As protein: CASSLGGGVNQPQHF.

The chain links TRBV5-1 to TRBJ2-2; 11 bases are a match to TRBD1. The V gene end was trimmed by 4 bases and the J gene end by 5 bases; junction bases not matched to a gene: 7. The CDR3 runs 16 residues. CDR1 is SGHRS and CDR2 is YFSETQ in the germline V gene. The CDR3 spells CASSPGTGGRTGELFF. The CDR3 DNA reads TGCGCCAGCAGCCCGGGGACAGGGGGAAGGACCGGGGAGCTGTTTTTT.

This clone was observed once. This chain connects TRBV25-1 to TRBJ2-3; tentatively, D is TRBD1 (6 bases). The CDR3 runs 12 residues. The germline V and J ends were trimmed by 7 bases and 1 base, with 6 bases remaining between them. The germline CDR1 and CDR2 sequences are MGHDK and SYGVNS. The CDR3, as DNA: TGTGCCAGCAACAGGGGCACAGATACGCAGTATTTT. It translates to CASNRGTDTQYF.

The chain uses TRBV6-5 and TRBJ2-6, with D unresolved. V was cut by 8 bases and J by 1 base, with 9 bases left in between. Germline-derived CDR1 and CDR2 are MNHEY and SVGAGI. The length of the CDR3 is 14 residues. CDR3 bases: TGTGCCAGCTCAGGATGGTCTGGGGCCAACGTCCTGACTTTC. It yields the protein CASSGWSGANVLTF.